The clone carrying this T cell receptor (beta chain) was counted at least ten times. Its target is unknown. The data originate from a study of regulatory T cells in long-lasting Graves disease. The ends were cut back, 1 base at V and 2 bases at J, with 14 bases in the middle. The CDR3 runs 15 residues. Germline CDR1 is DFQATT and CDR2 is SNEGSKA (reference sequence). According to the study, TCR beta libraries were built with iRepertoire HTBI primers and CDR3-region Arm-PCR. TCRdb independently ran MiXCR on the multiplex PCR reads; one entry per CDR3 protein. This repertoire shows around 250,000 distinct CDR3 sequences, around 19% found once; its top ten account for less than 15%. Time point: newly diagnosed GD, antithyroid drugs for less than 3 months. From PBMCs, RNA was extracted and then used to make the TCR library. Study-level results: TCR diversity was lower in persistent than newly diagnosed Graves' disease. Persistent disease preferred TRBV28, TRBJ1-2 and TRBJ2-5. Thyroid tissue was not studied; only peripheral blood was.

These same data were also listed under a study on T cells in Graves' hyperthyroidism and ophthalmopathy. As that study records: These patients, aged 18 to 65, had recently diagnosed hyperthyroidism lasting under 2 months.

This chain connects TRBV20-1 to TRBJ1-1; perhaps TRBD1 as D (5 bases). The TCR was taken from a woman in her 30s with Graves disease. The source was peripheral blood mononuclear cells (PBMCs), collected at new diagnosis, from a patient treated with antithyroid drugs. For the CDR3, the DNA is TGCAGTGCTAGAGCACACTACTGGGGCAACACTGAAGCTTTCTTT. Encoded protein: CSARAHYWGNTEAFF.